A single sample is the source of the 20 T cell receptor beta chains below, sequenced in a study of spatial heterogeneity in lung cancer (dated by TCRdb to the late 2010s). Taken with the paper, the label for time point translates to: blood at routine non-recurrence follow-up after resection. The library was built by means of 5' RACE. Instrument used: NextSeq 500. In TCRdb, the public reads were trimmed at Q25 with fastp and aligned with MiXCR, with productive beta chains retained. A single entry per CDR3 protein holds the most common genes and DNA from its merged rows. The sample table shows tens of thousands of distinct CDR3 sequences, and 6% to 9.5% are seen once. The ten largest clones represent approximately 8.8% of the sample. This specimen consisted of PBMCs, obtained at follow-up. The source is a male donor with early-stage non-small cell lung cancer.

To note about this clonotype: This could be a read error, since a much larger clone is one nucleotide away. This sequence joins TRBV4-2 and TRBJ2-1; 7 bases match TRBD2. Germline V lookup: CDR1 LGHNA, CDR2 YNFKEQ. CDR3 size: 16 residues. Here the CDR3 reads CASGQGSAGRHNEQFF. The CDR3 DNA follows: TGTGCCAGCGGCCAAGGGTCAGCGGGGAGGCACAATGAGCAGTTCTTC.

There are many counts of this clonotype. This sequence may be a read error, since a much larger clone differs from it by one base. J is TRBJ1-2 and V is TRBV7-3; 8 nucleotides match TRBD1. The CDR3 has 18 amino acids. Germline V gene sequence: CDR1 SGHTA, CDR2 FQGTGA. After removal of 5 bases from V and 3 bases from J, the junction contained 17 bases not matched to a gene. The CDR3 protein is CASSTIAGPGQDDYGYTF. As DNA, the CDR3 is TGTGCCAGCAGCACCATTGCCGGTCCGGGACAGGACGACTATGGCTACACCTTC.

This clonotype has ten or more counts. The chain joins TRBV21-1 to TRBJ1-6; TRBD1 was called by the table and not checked on the DNA. TRBV21-1 is tagged as a pseudogene. The CDR3 has 15 amino acids. CDR3 in amino acids: CASNRPGRGYSPLHF. The CDR3 bases are TGTGCCAGCAACCGACCGGGCAGGGGATATTCACCCCTCCACTTT.

This clonotype was counted many times. The J gene is TRBJ1-3, the V gene TRBV20-1, with D unclear. Trimming cost V 0 bases and J 0 bases, with 12 bases left between them. Looked up from germline, CDR1 is DFQATT and CDR2 is SNEGSKA (reference sequence). CDR3 length: 16 residues. The CDR3 DNA is TGCAGTGCTAGAGATCACTCCCGGCCCTCTGGAAACACCATATATTTT. The encoded protein is CSARDHSRPSGNTIYF.

In this sample, this clonotype turned up many times. This sequence joins TRBV19 and TRBJ2-3; the D gene is possibly TRBD1 (6 bases). The V gene lost 8 bases and the J gene lost 2 bases, with 14 bases spanning the gap. The V gene's germline CDR1 is LNHDA and CDR2 SQIVND (reference sequence). The CDR3 loop spans 14 amino acids. The CDR3 nucleotides read TGTGCCAGTGGGGACACTCGAATCACAGATACGCAGTATTTT. Translated: CASGDTRITDTQYF. Variable domain in full (rest from reference TRBV19 and TRBJ2-3): DGGITQSPKYLFRKEGQNVTLSCEQNLNHDAMYWYRQDPGQGLRLIYYSQIVNDFQKGDIAEGYSVSREKKESFPLTVTSAQKNPTAFYLCASGDTRITDTQYFGPGTRLTVL.

This clonotype was observed many times. V usage is TRBV7-9 and J usage is TRBJ2-3, with D perhaps given as TRBD1 or TRBD2 (5 bases each). CDR3 length: 14 amino acids. V shed 6 bases and J shed 6 bases, with 16 bases lying between them. The germline V gene encodes CDR1 SEHNR and CDR2 FQNEAQ (reference sequence). The CDR3 DNA sequence: TGTGCCAGCAGTTTTACGGGGCTAGTGGATACGCAGTATTTT. Residues: CASSFTGLVDTQYF.

This clonotype was detected ten times or more. This chain uses TRBV10-3 with TRBJ2-3; tentative D call: TRBD1 (6 bases). Trimming shortened V by 3 bases and J by 3 bases, and 10 bases separated the two germline ends. Looked up from germline, CDR1 is ENHRY and CDR2 is SYGVKD. The CDR3 contains 14 residues. DNA of the CDR3: TGTGCCATCAGTGACAAGGGGGTGACAGATACGCAGTATTTT. Amino acids: CAISDKGVTDTQYF.

This clonotype has ten or more counts. The rearrangement uses TRBV7-9 and TRBJ2-7; 8 bases are shared with TRBD2. The CDR3 spans 15 residues. The ends lost 1 base at V and 2 bases at J; junction bases unmatched: 4. Germline V gene data show CDR1 as SEHNR and CDR2 as FQNEAQ (reference sequence). The CDR3 DNA reads TGTGCCAGCAGCTTAGTCCTAGCGGGTCCCTACGAGCAGTACTTC. Its translation: CASSLVLAGPYEQYF.

Many counts were recorded for this clonotype. This sequence joins TRBV20-1 and TRBJ2-1; 7 bases align to TRBD1. The CDR3 is 15 amino acids. Trimming removed 0 bases from V and 4 bases from J; junction bases left unmatched: 6. Germline V lookup: CDR1 DFQATT, CDR2 SNEGSKA (reference sequence). The CDR3 here is CSARDLGTAYNEQFF. Here the CDR3 DNA reads TGCAGTGCTAGAGATCTCGGGACAGCTTACAATGAGCAGTTCTTC.

Ten or more counts support this clonotype. A junction end diverges from the germline sequence, so it may reflect a read error. V usage is TRBV7-9 and J usage is TRBJ2-3, with D maybe TRBD2 (5 bases). From germline, CDR1 is SEHNR and CDR2 FQNEAQ (reference sequence). CDR3 length equals 12 residues. CDR3 region: CASSEGSWAPDF. CDR3 DNA: TGTGCCAGCAGCGAGGGATCCTGGGCTCCCGATTTT.

On this clonotype itself: A much larger clone is a single base away; this may be a read error. This chain joins TRBV2 and TRBJ1-2; no definite D call. This CDR3 spans 11 amino acids. The germline gives CDR1 SNHLY, CDR2 FYNNEI. V lost 9 bases to trimming and J lost 0 bases, with 5 bases between them. The CDR3 nucleotides are TGTGCCAGAGGAGCTAACTATGGCTACACCTTC. Translation gives CARGANYGYTF.

This clonotype is labeled medium-sized. CDR3 DNA: TGTGCCAGCAGCCCGCAGGAGTGGGGTAATTCACCCCTCCACTTT. Translating it yields CASSPQEWGNSPLHF. This chain links TRBV7-9 with TRBJ1-6; no firm D call. Germline V gene data show CDR1 as SEHNR and CDR2 as FQNEAQ (reference sequence). The germline V and J ends were trimmed by 5 bases and 6 bases, with 14 bases remaining between them. The CDR3 spans 15 residues.

This clonotype was observed once. This may be a read error: a much more frequent sequence differs by one nucleotide. V usage is TRBV10-1 and J usage is TRBJ1-1, with TRBD1 as a possible D gene (6 bases). This CDR3 comprises 14 residues. The germline V and J ends were trimmed by 4 bases and 6 bases, with 15 bases remaining between them. From germline, CDR1 is WNHNN and CDR2 SYGVQD (reference sequence). CDR3 region: CASSVAQGSAEAFF. The CDR3 nucleotides read TGCGCCAGCAGTGTCGCACAGGGAAGTGCTGAAGCTTTCTTT.

This clonotype was counted ten times or more. The chain has TRBV20-1 and TRBJ1-2; D may be TRBD1 (5 bases). Germline V CDR1 and CDR2: DFQATT, SNEGSKA (reference sequence). Trimming removed 3 bases from V and 8 bases from J, with 10 bases in between. The CDR3 covers 11 residues. The CDR3 DNA reads TGCAGTGCTAGGGACATGAGGGGCTACACCTTC. Its protein is CSARDMRGYTF.

This rearrangement joins TRBV27 to TRBJ2-7; D is unclear. Per the germline V gene, CDR1 is MNHEY and CDR2 is SMNVEV (reference sequence). V lost 5 bases and J lost 1, with 9 bases in between. CDR3 size: 13 residues. CDR3 amino acids: CASSPRTSYEQYF. The CDR3 DNA is TGTGCCAGCAGTCCCCGAACATCCTACGAGCAGTACTTC.

At least ten counts were recorded for this clonotype. V gene TRBV7-9 combines with J gene TRBJ2-5, with TRBD2 matching 12 bases. Losses at the gene ends were 5 bases for V and 0 bases for J; bases not matched to a gene: 13. This CDR3 comprises 19 residues. Germline V gene sequence: CDR1 SEHNR, CDR2 FQNEAQ (reference sequence). The DNA of the CDR3 is TGTGCCAGCAGCCCGACCTGGACTAGCGGGATTCCGTACCAAGAGACCCAGTACTTC. Residues: CASSPTWTSGIPYQETQYF.

This clonotype showed up many times. This sequence joins TRBV5-1 and TRBJ1-5; 7 positions agree with TRBD1. J was trimmed by 7 bases and V by 2 bases; bases with no gene match: 6. The CDR3 runs to 14 residues. Looked up from germline, CDR1 is SGHRS and CDR2 is YFSETQ. This chain's CDR3 is CASSLQGPGQPQHF. In DNA form, the CDR3 reads TGCGCCAGCAGCTTACAGGGGCCAGGGCAGCCCCAGCATTTT.

This clonotype appeared many times. The rearrangement uses TRBV7-8 and TRBJ2-7; D remains unclear. The CDR3 has 15 amino acids. Germline CDR1 and CDR2: SGHVS and FQNEAQ. V lost 1 base and J lost 7, with 17 bases in between. CDR3 residues: CASSLEGPSPAEQYF. DNA for the CDR3: TGTGCCAGCAGCTTAGAAGGGCCCTCCCCGGCTGAGCAGTACTTC. Using reference TRBV7-8 and TRBJ2-7 for the parts outside the CDR3, the full variable domain is GAGVSQSPRYKVAKRGQDVALRCDPISGHVSLFWYQQALGQGPEFLTYFQNEAQLDKSGLPSDRFFAERPEGSVSTLKIQRTQQEDSAVYLCASSLEGPSPAEQYFGPGTRLTVT.

The chain links TRBV7-6 to TRBJ2-7; D ambiguous. The CDR3 loop spans 13 amino acids. CDR1 SGHVS and CDR2 FNYEAQ come from the germline V gene. The ends were cut back, 1 base at V and 3 bases at J, with 7 bases in the middle. Written as DNA, the CDR3 is TGTGCCAGCAGCTTAGTCAAGGACTACGAGCAGTACTTC. Translated: CASSLVKDYEQYF.

This clonotype was recorded at least ten times. V and J are TRBV28 and TRBJ1-1; 7 bases are shared with TRBD1. Per the germline V gene, CDR1 is MDHEN and CDR2 is SYDVKM. The CDR3 loop spans 14 amino acids. After removal of 7 bases from V and 6 bases from J, the junction contained 11 bases not matched to a gene. The CDR3 DNA reads as TGTGCCAGCAACCCGATTGGCAGGGGGGCTGAAGCTTTCTTT. It encodes CASNPIGRGAEAFF.